Sequencing of this TCR beta chain was carried out in a study of T cells in Graves' hyperthyroidism and ophthalmopathy. Findings and caveats of the study: Blood also carried most thyroid clonotypes expanded above 0.001.

Researchers amplified the TCR beta CDR3 regions from RNA transcripts. When the TCR CDR3 underwent first-round RT-PCR, the HTBI primer set was used. Each CDR3 protein gets one entry after TCRdb re-called the multiplex PCR reads with MiXCR. This table has about 130,000 distinct CDR3 sequences, about 20% appearing once. Exclusion followed for patients with uncontrolled infection, other autoimmune disease, pregnancy or lactation. The authors took PBMCs from over 8.5 ml fresh peripheral blood. Worth noting for this clonotype: Its antigen is as yet unknown.

Specimen: blood. The clonotype was recovered from a woman aged 45-65 years with Graves' hyperthyroidism that later progressed to Graves' ophthalmopathy.

In DNA, the CDR3 is TGTGCCAGCAGTTACAGGGGGACTCATGAAAAACTGTTTTTT. It is translated as CASSYRGTHEKLFF. The chain recombines TRBV6-6 with TRBJ1-4; TRBD1 might be the D (6 bases). Germline loops: CDR1 MNHNY, CDR2 SVGAGI (reference sequence). V lost 2 bases and J 6 bases, leaving 10 bases between the germline ends. This CDR3 is built from 14 residues.